The entry that follows covers one TCR beta chain sequence. The CDR3 loop spans 15 amino acids. V was cut by 1 base and J by 1 base, with 9 bases left in between. Germline loops: CDR1 WNHNN, CDR2 SYGVQD (reference sequence). The sample originates from a study of technical replicates of blood from four donors. TCRdb's copy holds only in-frame clones and misses some; the assay was immunoSEQ multiplex PCR. This sample has over 85,000 clones, with approximately 95% found just once. This chain uses TRBV10-1 with TRBJ2-3; tentatively, D is TRBD2 (6 bases). Sequencing was performed on T cells isolated from PBMCs. The TCR was taken from a human donor in good health. CDR3 region: CASSEFGTGTDTQYF. CDR3 bases: TGCGCCAGCAGTGAGTTTGGGACTGGCACAGATACGCAGTATTTT.